This T cell receptor beta chain was sequenced for a study of cytomegalovirus exposure and HLA in healthy donors. Study-wide points: Follow-up analysis later connected one missense variant in DCLRE1C with trimming of TCR beta V- and J-genes. There was a cluster of highly shared sequence variants that was likely a sequencing artifact. Both high specificity and high sensitivity reportedly marked the classifier's diagnosis of cytomegalovirus status.

PCR involved 60 Vbeta and 13 Jbeta primers. Using immunoSEQ multiplex PCR, the repertoire was profiled, and TCRdb retains in-frame clones only, with some absent. The top ten clones hold roughly 1.3% of a sample with more than 95,000 clones, about four fifths of them seen once. This clone was observed a few times. Its specificity is not known. V was clipped by 3 bases and J by 6 bases, with 15 bases between them. Per the germline V gene, CDR1 is SQVTM and CDR2 is ANQGSEA. The CDR3 consists of 13 residues. This chain joins TRBV29-1 and TRBJ2-7, with D possibly TRBD2 on 7 matching bases. The source of this sequence is a young man in good health and CMV-seronegative. Sequencing was performed on PBMCs. The chain's CDR3 is CSVDGGRGSEQYF. Here the CDR3 DNA reads TGCAGCGTTGACGGGGGGCGCGGGTCCGAGCAGTACTTC.